These 26 T cell receptor beta chains were all obtained from the same sample, sequenced in a study of early T cells in non-severe SARS-CoV-2 infection. TCRdb used MiXCR to reprocess the 5' RACE reads, holding one entry per CDR3 protein. The table records around 35,000 distinct CDR3 sequences, 5.5% to 7.5% of them present only once. Source material: whole blood. The source of these receptors is an adult who was a healthcare worker with PCR-confirmed SARS-CoV-2 infection or an uninfected control (not recorded which).

This clonotype was recorded many times. The V gene is TRBV7-8, the J gene TRBJ2-7, with D perhaps matching TRBD1 or TRBD2 (5 bases each). The CDR3 is 13 amino acids. Deletions cut 3 bases from V and 11 bases from J, with 17 bases between. Germline loops: CDR1 SGHVS, CDR2 FQNEAQ. CDR3 sequence (DNA): TGTGCCAGCAGCTTGGACGCCGGGACGCAGGAGTACTTC. It is translated as CASSLDAGTQEYF.

In this sample, this clonotype turned up many times. This chain connects TRBV28 to TRBJ2-5, with a tentative D call TRBD2 (5 bases). V was shortened by 2 bases and J by 1 base, with 11 bases between the two germline ends. This CDR3 is 15 amino acids long. The germline V gene has CDR1 MDHEN and CDR2 SYDVKM. CDR3 coding DNA: TGTGCCAGCAGTTTAGAGTTGCGGGTCCAAGAGACCCAGTACTTC. Translated, it gives CASSLELRVQETQYF.

This clonotype was seen only a few times. The chain has TRBV10-3 and TRBJ2-1; no definite D call. V was trimmed by 0 bases and J by 5 bases, leaving 2 bases between them. Germline CDR1 and CDR2: ENHRY and SYGVKD. The CDR3 length is 12 residues. CDR3: CAISESHNEQFF. CDR3 DNA sequence: TGTGCCATCAGTGAGTCGCACAATGAGCAGTTCTTC.

This clonotype came up a few times. This chain links TRBV4-1 with TRBJ2-7, with no clear D. The CDR3 covers 12 residues. The germline V gene encodes CDR1 MGHRA and CDR2 YSYEKL. Trimming shortened V by 0 bases and J by 7 bases, and 7 bases separated the two germline ends. The CDR3 DNA reads as TGCGCCAGCAGCCAAGATGATTGGGAGCAGTACTTC. This encodes CASSQDDWEQYF.

This clonotype was observed many times. V and J are TRBV7-2 and TRBJ1-1; no firm D call. The V gene's germline CDR1 is SGHTA and CDR2 FQGNSA. The germline V and J ends were trimmed by 3 bases and 3 bases, with 8 bases remaining between them. The CDR3 extends over 13 amino acids. The CDR3 DNA is TGTGCCAGCAGCTTCGGGGAATACACTGAAGCTTTCTTT. Its translation is CASSFGEYTEAFF.

This clonotype has only a few counts. The CDR3 here is CASSNRVEFTIYF. Written as DNA, the CDR3 is TGTGCCAGCAGCAATAGAGTAGAGTTCACCATATATTTT. The rearrangement links TRBV21-1 to TRBJ1-3. TRBV21-1 is an annotated pseudogene. The CDR3 has 13 amino acids.

The rearrangement links TRBV6-2 or TRBV6-3 to TRBJ2-7, with D unclear. This CDR3 spans 12 amino acids. V gave up 3 bases and J gave up 2 bases, with 5 bases separating them. From germline, CDR1 is MNHEY and CDR2 SVGEGT. The CDR3 nucleotides are TGTGCCAGCAGTTATCGTCCCTACGAGCAGTACTTC. This translates into CASSYRPYEQYF.

This clonotype has just a few counts. The V call is TRBV6-1, the J call TRBJ2-3; maybe TRBD2 (6 bases). Germline V CDR1 and CDR2: MNHNS, SASEGT. V was cut by 5 bases and J by 4 bases, with 10 bases left in between. This CDR3 contains 13 residues. The chain's CDR3 is CASSLRRADTQYF. The CDR3 DNA follows: TGTGCCAGCAGTTTGAGGAGGGCAGATACGCAGTATTTT.

By frequency in the sample, this clonotype is medium-sized. The chain uses TRBV20-1 and TRBJ1-1; 7 bases map to TRBD1. The CDR3 runs 14 residues. Germline lookup yields CDR1 DFQATT and CDR2 SNEGSKA (reference sequence). V was clipped by 3 bases and J by 4 bases; unmatched bases: 8. The CDR3 region is CSARDRTSGTEAFF. The DNA of the CDR3 is TGCAGTGCTAGGGACAGGACGAGTGGCACTGAAGCTTTCTTT.

This clonotype came up many times. The V gene is TRBV27, the J gene TRBJ2-7; D is unresolved. V was shortened by 3 bases and J by 1 base, with 7 bases between the two germline ends. This CDR3 contains 13 residues. Germline V gives CDR1 MNHEY, CDR2 SMNVEV (reference sequence). The DNA of the CDR3 is TGTGCCAGCAGTTTTTACGGATCCTACGAGCAGTACTTC. Protein product: CASSFYGSYEQYF.

V is TRBV11-2 and J is TRBJ2-7; 12 nucleotides line up with TRBD2. The CDR3 spans 14 residues. With 3 bases clipped from V and 10 bases from J, the junction kept 7 bases outside the gene matches. Per the germline V gene, CDR1 is SGHAT and CDR2 is FQNNGV. This CDR3 is CASSLRLAGGEQYF. The CDR3 nucleotides read TGTGCCAGCAGCTTGAGGCTAGCGGGAGGGGAACAGTACTTC.

This clonotype was found a few times. The V gene is TRBV12-3 or TRBV12-4, the J gene TRBJ2-5; a weak D match, TRBD2 (6 bases). CDR3 size: 14 residues. Trimming took 6 bases from V and 9 from J, leaving 20 bases between them. CDR3 residues: CASSPSFGEASQYF. Written as DNA, the CDR3 is TGTGCCAGCAGCCCCTCCTTTGGGGAGGCGTCCCAGTACTTC.

This clonotype turned up a few times. The genes are TRBV5-1 and TRBJ2-1; the D gene could be TRBD1 or TRBD2 (6 bases each). CDR1 and CDR2 from the germline V gene are SGHRS and YFSETQ. CDR3 length: 16 amino acids. Deletions cut 0 bases from V and 3 bases from J, with 13 bases between. DNA of the CDR3: TGCGCCAGCAGCTTGGGATACGGGGGCGACTACAATGAGCAGTTCTTC. This codes for CASSLGYGGDYNEQFF.

This clonotype was observed many times. The chain uses TRBV29-1 and TRBJ1-5, with D hard to call. V lost 4 bases and J lost 5, with 12 bases in between. This CDR3 has 13 residues. Germline CDR1 SQVTM, CDR2 ANQGSEA. CDR3 nucleotide sequence: TGCAGCGTTGCCCAACAGCGGGATCAGCCCCAGCATTTT. The encoded protein is CSVAQQRDQPQHF.

The chain recombines TRBV7-3 with TRBJ2-3; D is unclear. Germline loops: CDR1 SGHTA, CDR2 FQGTGA. This CDR3 region has 14 residues. Trimming took 3 bases from V and 2 from J, leaving 9 bases between them. Here the CDR3 DNA reads TGTGCCAGCAGCTTGGGCTACGACACAGATACGCAGTATTTT. Encoded protein: CASSLGYDTDTQYF. The full variable domain, in which reference TRBV7-3 and TRBJ2-3 provide the parts outside the CDR3, is GAGVSQTPSNKVTEKGKYVELRCDPISGHTALYWYRQSLGQGPEFLIYFQGTGAADDSGLPNDRFFAVRPEGSVSTLKIQRTERGDSAVYLCASSLGYDTDTQYFGPGTRLTVL.

This clonotype was recorded many times. The chain uses TRBV5-1 and TRBJ2-7; D could derive from TRBD1 or TRBD2 (6 bases each). CDR3 length equals 12 residues. Trimming took 7 bases from V and 6 from J, leaving 14 bases between them. Germline V CDR1 and CDR2: SGHRS, YFSETQ. DNA of the CDR3: TGCGCCAGCCGCGGAGGGGGTCTCGAGCAGTACTTC. Amino acids: CASRGGGLEQYF.

In its sample, this clonotype was seen a few times. The chain combines TRBV19 with TRBJ1-2; D possibly corresponds to TRBD1 (5 bases). The germline V gene has CDR1 LNHDA and CDR2 SQIVND (reference sequence). V dropped 6 bases and J dropped 4 bases, with 12 bases sitting between them. The CDR3 has 13 residues. The CDR3 bases are TGTGCCAGTAGGGCCGGGGCTTCCTATGGCTACACCTTC. Protein sequence: CASRAGASYGYTF.

The CDR3 DNA is TGTGCCAGCAGCAATACTAGCGGGATCGACGAGCAGTACTTC. It specifies CASSNTSGIDEQYF. This chain links TRBV12-3 or TRBV12-4 with TRBJ2-7; TRBD2 matches 10 bases. The CDR3 extends over 14 amino acids. Unmatched junction bases numbered 7, after V lost 6 bases and J lost 5 bases.

With regard to this clonotype: A single base separates this from a much larger clone, so it may be a read error. The chain employs TRBV4-2 and TRBJ2-1; D not certain. Germline V gene lookup returns CDR1 LGHNA and CDR2 YNFKEQ. This CDR3 has 16 residues. The V end lost 3 bases, the J end lost 9 bases, and 21 bases lay between the germline ends. CDR3 region: CASSQAMDPYLGEQFF. CDR3 sequence (DNA): TGTGCCAGCAGCCAGGCCATGGACCCCTATTTGGGTGAGCAGTTCTTC.

This clonotype occurred many times. The chain joins TRBV6-6 to TRBJ1-1, with D hard to call. Germline lookup yields CDR1 MNHNY and CDR2 SVGAGI (reference sequence). The CDR3 loop spans 12 amino acids. V lost 2 bases and J 2 bases, leaving 3 bases between the germline ends. For the CDR3, the DNA is TGTGCCAGCAGTTACATAAACACTGAAGCTTTCTTT. Its protein product is CASSYINTEAFF.

This chain links TRBV25-1 with TRBJ2-3; tentative D call: TRBD2 (6 bases). Germline CDR1 MGHDK, CDR2 SYGVNS. This CDR3 is 14 amino acids long. Trimming removed 4 bases from V and 2 bases from J, with 10 bases in between. The CDR3 loop reads CASSVWRDTDTQYF. CDR3 nucleotide sequence: TGTGCCAGCAGTGTCTGGCGGGACACAGATACGCAGTATTTT.

Many counts were recorded for this clonotype. The chain has TRBV28 and TRBJ2-1; unclear D gene. Trimming stripped 5 bases from V and 2 bases from J, with 16 bases between. The length of the CDR3 is 16 residues. Germline values: CDR1 MDHEN, CDR2 SYDVKM. For the CDR3, the DNA is TGTGCCAGCAGTCTGGAGAGAACCGAGACCTACAATGAGCAGTTCTTC. The encoded protein is CASSLERTETYNEQFF.

About this clonotype itself: The junction shows a germline mismatch at one end, possibly a read error. The chain has TRBV28 and TRBJ1-1; 7 nucleotides align to TRBD1. Germline CDR1 is MDHEN and CDR2 is SYDVKM. CDR3 length: 15 amino acids. Here the CDR3 DNA reads TGCGCCAGCAGCTCGGGTGGGACAGCGGGGAGTGAAGCTTTCTTT. This codes for CASSSGGTAGSEAFF.

The chain links TRBV7-9 to TRBJ1-1; the match to TRBD1 covers 7 bases. V trimming: 5 bases; J trimming: 3 bases; junction bases outside the gene matches: 6. CDR1 and CDR2 (germline): SEHNR, FQNEAQ (reference sequence). The CDR3 contains 14 residues. In DNA form, the CDR3 reads TGTGCCAGCAGCACCCGGACAGGACACACTGAAGCTTTCTTT. Encoded protein: CASSTRTGHTEAFF.

This clonotype was detected a few times. The V call is TRBV6-5, the J call TRBJ2-7; TRBD1 matches 7 bases. V lost 7 bases to trimming and J lost 3 bases; unmatched junction nucleotides: 9. The CDR3 is 14 residues long. Germline-derived CDR1 and CDR2 are MNHEY and SVGAGI. The CDR3 coding sequence is TGTGCCAGCAAAACCCCCGGGGACAGCTACGAGCAGTACTTC. This gives the protein CASKTPGDSYEQYF.

This clonotype was counted many times. This chain connects TRBV11-2 to TRBJ1-6; D unclear. This CDR3 contains 15 residues. Trimming removed 1 base from V and 6 bases from J, with 10 bases in between. CDR1 and CDR2 from the germline V gene are SGHAT and FQNNGV. The CDR3 DNA reads TGTGCCAGCAGCTTAGGTTTAGGGTCTAATTCACCCCTCCACTTT. Translating gives CASSLGLGSNSPLHF. The whole variable domain, remainder taken from reference TRBV11-2 and TRBJ1-6, is EAGVAQSPRYKIIEKRQSVAFWCNPISGHATLYWYQQILGQGPKLLIQFQNNGVVDDSQLPKDRFSAERLKGVDSTLKIQPAKLEDSAVYLCASSLGLGSNSPLHFGNGTRLTVT.